This T cell receptor beta chain was profiled in a study of lymphopenia after photon versus proton radiotherapy. Whole-study results and caveats: Only patients who died were analyzed for survival; proton advantage is unproven.

Per the germline V gene, CDR1 is SGHDN and CDR2 is FVKESK. The CDR3 has 18 residues. The V and J ends lost 1 base and 0 bases respectively, with 13 bases between them. Produced via immunoSEQ multiplex PCR; TCRdb's table is partial and in-frame only. The table has tens of thousands of clones, around 90% seen once. Remarks on this clone: Its specificity is unknown.

This clonotype was obtained from a woman aged 45 to 65 with cholangiocarcinoma. Source: peripheral blood, taken from a patient treated with photon-based radiotherapy. The chain links TRBV14 to TRBJ1-6; D is unresolved. The CDR3 bases are TGTGCCAGCAGCCAAGGATCTTCGAGATACTCCTATAATTCACCCCTCCACTTT. Translated, it gives CASSQGSSRYSYNSPLHF.